These T cell receptor beta chains were read from a single sample in a study of identical twins. TCRdb reanalysed the 5' RACE reads using MiXCR and keeps one entry per CDR3 protein. Of about 700,000 distinct CDR3 sequences listed, less than 10% are singletons. The sample was also reused in another study, on yellow fever vaccine responses in identical twins.

Sequencing input: PBMCs. Receptor source: a woman aged 18-30 years in good health. Both conserved end residues are part of each CDR3. A D gene is named only where the DNA matches it firmly. Clone size, where shown, is once, few, many, or a class for clones that have expanded.

clone_size: few; d_call: NA; j_call: TRBJ2-2; v_call: TRBV14; cdr3_aa: CASRQELSGELFF; cdr3_nt: TGTGCCAGCAGGCAGGAACTTTCAGGGGAGCTGTTTTTT
clone_size: NA; d_call: NA; j_call: TRBJ2-7; v_call: TRBV20-1; cdr3_aa: CSARGTGTHYEQYF; cdr3_nt: TGCAGTGCTAGAGGGACCGGGACCCACTACGAGCAGTACTTC
clone_size: many; d_call: NA; j_call: TRBJ2-3; v_call: TRBV24-1; cdr3_aa: CATSDWSDTQYF; cdr3_nt: TGTGCCACCAGTGATTGGTCAGATACGCAGTATTTT
clone_size: NA; d_call: NA; j_call: TRBJ2-7; v_call: TRBV6-2/TRBV6-3; cdr3_aa: CASRPTGSHEQYF; cdr3_nt: TGTGCCAGCAGACCCACAGGGTCCCACGAGCAGTACTTC
clone_size: many; d_call: NA; j_call: TRBJ2-1; v_call: TRBV29-1; cdr3_aa: CSVGETGRDEQFF; cdr3_nt: TGCAGCGTCGGTGAGACCGGACGGGACGAGCAGTTCTTC
clone_size: many; d_call: NA; j_call: TRBJ2-1; v_call: TRBV7-9; cdr3_aa: CASSPSISYNEQFF; cdr3_nt: TGTGCCAGCAGCCCCAGTATATCCTACAATGAGCAGTTCTTC
clone_size: few; d_call: TRBD2; j_call: TRBJ2-5; v_call: TRBV10-2; cdr3_aa: CASSGNPFSGGPPVWETQYF; cdr3_nt: TGCGCCAGCAGTGGGAACCCCTTTTCGGGAGGGCCACCGGTATGGGAGACCCAGTACTTC
clone_size: few; d_call: NA; j_call: TRBJ2-2; v_call: TRBV29-1; cdr3_aa: CSVYVFSGNTGELFF; cdr3_nt: TGCAGCGTTTATGTTTTTAGCGGAAACACCGGGGAGCTGTTTTTT
clone_size: many; d_call: NA; j_call: TRBJ2-1; v_call: TRBV12-3/TRBV12-4; cdr3_aa: CASSFMGEQFF; cdr3_nt: TGTGCCAGCAGTTTCATGGGTGAGCAGTTCTTC
clone_size: many; d_call: NA; j_call: TRBJ2-7; v_call: TRBV7-3; cdr3_aa: CASSLNGQDEQYF; cdr3_nt: TGTGCCAGCAGCTTAAACGGTCAGGACGAGCAGTACTTC
clone_size: few; d_call: TRBD2; j_call: TRBJ2-1; v_call: TRBV7-6; cdr3_aa: CASSLREREGPNEQFF; cdr3_nt: TGTGCCAGCAGCTTACGTGAGCGGGAGGGCCCCAATGAGCAGTTCTTC
clone_size: many; d_call: NA; j_call: TRBJ2-6; v_call: TRBV12-3/TRBV12-4; cdr3_aa: CASSHGRSSGANVLTF; cdr3_nt: TGTGCCAGCAGTCACGGACGGAGCTCTGGGGCCAACGTCCTGACTTTC
clone_size: few; d_call: NA; j_call: TRBJ2-7; v_call: TRBV21-1; cdr3_aa: CASSKRSGRATMGYEQYF; cdr3_nt: TGTGCCAGCAGCAAAAGGAGTGGAAGGGCGACGATGGGGTACGAGCAGTACTTC
clone_size: NA; d_call: NA; j_call: TRBJ2-3; v_call: TRBV20-1; cdr3_aa: CSARSLPRGFTDTQYF; cdr3_nt: TGCAGTGCTAGGTCACTCCCCAGGGGCTTCACAGATACGCAGTATTTT
clone_size: NA; d_call: NA; j_call: TRBJ2-1; v_call: TRBV30; cdr3_aa: CGGTLYNEQFF; cdr3_nt: TGTGGAGGGACCCTTTACAATGAGCAGTTCTTC
clone_size: few; d_call: NA; j_call: TRBJ2-7; v_call: TRBV5-1; cdr3_aa: CASSNNRDDEQYF; cdr3_nt: TGCGCCAGCAGCAACAACAGGGACGACGAGCAGTACTTC
clone_size: many; d_call: NA; j_call: TRBJ1-6; v_call: TRBV5-1; cdr3_aa: CASSYGQINSPLHF; cdr3_nt: TGCGCCAGCAGCTATGGACAGATCAATTCACCCCTCCACTTT
clone_size: NA; d_call: NA; j_call: TRBJ2-3; v_call: TRBV18; cdr3_aa: CASSPAGRTDTQYF; cdr3_nt: TGTGCCAGCTCACCGGCAGGGCGGACAGATACGCAGTATTTT
clone_size: NA; d_call: NA; j_call: TRBJ2-7; v_call: TRBV27; cdr3_aa: CASGTGQAYEQYF; cdr3_nt: TGTGCCAGCGGAACGGGACAAGCCTACGAGCAGTACTTC
clone_size: few; d_call: NA; j_call: TRBJ1-2; v_call: TRBV19; cdr3_aa: CASSIEDRGAYTF; cdr3_nt: TGTGCCAGTAGTATTGAGGACAGAGGGGCTTACACCTTC
clone_size: few; d_call: NA; j_call: TRBJ2-5; v_call: TRBV29-1; cdr3_aa: CSVNTAQETQYF; cdr3_nt: TGCAGCGTTAACACGGCTCAAGAGACCCAGTACTTC
clone_size: many; d_call: NA; j_call: TRBJ2-1; v_call: TRBV9; cdr3_aa: CASSPRDSREQFF; cdr3_nt: TGTGCCAGCAGCCCCAGGGATAGCAGGGAGCAGTTCTTC
clone_size: NA; d_call: TRBD1; j_call: TRBJ2-7; v_call: TRBV29-1; cdr3_aa: CSVRTGGTYEQYF; cdr3_nt: TGCAGCGTTCGGACAGGGGGCACCTACGAGCAGTACTTC
clone_size: many; d_call: NA; j_call: TRBJ1-5; v_call: TRBV24-1; cdr3_aa: CATSETASNQPQHF; cdr3_nt: TGTGCCACCAGTGAGACGGCTAGCAATCAGCCCCAGCATTTT
clone_size: many; d_call: NA; j_call: TRBJ1-5; v_call: TRBV4-3; cdr3_aa: CASSHSWWEGRRAGQPQHF; cdr3_nt: TGCGCCAGCAGCCATTCGTGGTGGGAGGGCAGAAGGGCAGGTCAGCCCCAGCATTTT
clone_size: NA; d_call: TRBD2; j_call: TRBJ2-2; v_call: TRBV7-3; cdr3_aa: CASSPGLAGITNTGELFF; cdr3_nt: TGTGCCAGCAGCCCCGGACTAGCGGGGATAACAAACACCGGGGAGCTGTTTTTT
clone_size: NA; d_call: NA; j_call: TRBJ1-2; v_call: TRBV4-1; cdr3_aa: CASSQIEGYGYTF; cdr3_nt: TGCGCCAGCAGCCAGATTGAGGGTTATGGCTACACCTTC
clone_size: few; d_call: NA; j_call: TRBJ1-5; v_call: TRBV29-1; cdr3_aa: CSVKGANQPQHF; cdr3_nt: TGCAGCGTTAAAGGGGCCAATCAGCCCCAGCATTTT
clone_size: NA; d_call: TRBD1; j_call: TRBJ1-2; v_call: TRBV7-9; cdr3_aa: CASSFSGGGYTF; cdr3_nt: TGTGCCAGCAGCTTCTCAGGGGGAGGCTACACCTTC
clone_size: few; d_call: TRBD2; j_call: TRBJ2-1; v_call: TRBV30; cdr3_aa: CAWSPAGDHEQFF; cdr3_nt: TGTGCCTGGAGTCCAGCGGGAGATCATGAGCAGTTCTTC
clone_size: many; d_call: NA; j_call: TRBJ2-3; v_call: TRBV7-2; cdr3_aa: CASSLVGPTRTDTQYF; cdr3_nt: TGTGCCAGCAGCTTAGTGGGACCGACCCGCACAGATACGCAGTATTTT
clone_size: NA; d_call: NA; j_call: TRBJ2-5; v_call: TRBV7-2; cdr3_aa: CASSLPRGIVETQYF; cdr3_nt: TGTGCCAGCAGCTTACCCAGGGGTATAGTTGAGACCCAGTACTTC
clone_size: many; d_call: NA; j_call: TRBJ2-1; v_call: TRBV10-3; cdr3_aa: CAITESSSYNEQFF; cdr3_nt: TGTGCCATCACCGAGTCAAGCTCCTACAATGAGCAGTTCTTC
clone_size: NA; d_call: NA; j_call: TRBJ2-1; v_call: TRBV28; cdr3_aa: CASTHDGGAYNEQFF; cdr3_nt: TGTGCCAGCACCCACGACGGGGGAGCCTACAATGAGCAGTTCTTC
clone_size: NA; d_call: NA; j_call: TRBJ2-1; v_call: TRBV12-3/TRBV12-4; cdr3_aa: CASSFWGYVEQFF; cdr3_nt: TGTGCCAGCAGTTTTTGGGGGTATGTTGAGCAGTTCTTC
clone_size: NA; d_call: NA; j_call: TRBJ2-7; v_call: TRBV27; cdr3_aa: CASSSGWGLSSHEQYF; cdr3_nt: TGCGCCAGCAGCTCCGGGTGGGGTCTAAGTTCCCACGAGCAGTACTTC
clone_size: NA; d_call: NA; j_call: TRBJ2-1; v_call: TRBV7-9; cdr3_aa: CASSFVGAGYNEQFF; cdr3_nt: TGTGCCAGCAGCTTTGTAGGGGCGGGATACAATGAGCAGTTCTTC
clone_size: NA; d_call: NA; j_call: TRBJ2-2; v_call: TRBV3-1; cdr3_aa: CASSQWGEKNTGELFF; cdr3_nt: TGTGCCAGCAGCCAGTGGGGGGAAAAAAACACCGGGGAGCTGTTTTTT
clone_size: few; d_call: NA; j_call: TRBJ1-1; v_call: TRBV6-2/TRBV6-3; cdr3_aa: CASSLGVAAEAFF; cdr3_nt: TGTGCCAGCAGTTTGGGAGTAGCGGCTGAAGCTTTCTTT
clone_size: few; d_call: NA; j_call: TRBJ2-7; v_call: TRBV27; cdr3_aa: CASSHRGSTYEQYF; cdr3_nt: TGTGCCAGCTCCCATCGCGGGTCGACCTACGAGCAGTACTTC
clone_size: NA; d_call: NA; j_call: TRBJ1-4; v_call: TRBV28; cdr3_aa: CASLKGGANEKLFF; cdr3_nt: TGTGCCAGCTTGAAGGGGGGGGCTAATGAAAAACTGTTTTTT
clone_size: NA; d_call: NA; j_call: TRBJ2-7; v_call: TRBV20-1; cdr3_aa: CSASNTGTPVEQYF; cdr3_nt: TGCAGTGCTTCCAATACCGGGACGCCTGTCGAGCAGTACTTC
clone_size: NA; d_call: TRBD1; j_call: TRBJ2-1; v_call: TRBV5-1; cdr3_aa: CASSLVDRGLREQFF; cdr3_nt: TGCGCCAGCAGCTTGGTTGACAGGGGGCTCAGAGAGCAGTTCTTC
clone_size: NA; d_call: TRBD1; j_call: TRBJ2-3; v_call: TRBV12-3/TRBV12-4; cdr3_aa: CAISLFGSEDRGADTQYF; cdr3_nt: TGTGCCATCAGTTTATTCGGTTCTGAGGACAGGGGAGCAGATACGCAGTATTTT
clone_size: NA; d_call: NA; j_call: TRBJ2-7; v_call: TRBV21-1; cdr3_aa: CASSNFNRDSYEQYF; cdr3_nt: TGTGCCAGCAGCAACTTCAACAGGGACTCCTACGAGCAGTACTTC
clone_size: NA; d_call: NA; j_call: TRBJ2-7; v_call: TRBV11-2; cdr3_aa: CASGWSDGALEQYF; cdr3_nt: TGTGCCAGCGGCTGGTCCGACGGAGCCCTCGAGCAGTACTTC
clone_size: few; d_call: NA; j_call: TRBJ2-1; v_call: TRBV12-3/TRBV12-4; cdr3_aa: CASSRGVGIYNEQFF; cdr3_nt: TGTGCCAGCAGCAGGGGAGTGGGTATATACAATGAGCAGTTCTTC
clone_size: NA; d_call: NA; j_call: TRBJ1-2; v_call: TRBV5-1; cdr3_aa: CASSPQPEVRSYTF; cdr3_nt: TGCGCCAGCAGCCCCCAACCCGAAGTTCGGAGCTACACCTTC
clone_size: NA; d_call: NA; j_call: TRBJ2-7; v_call: TRBV14; cdr3_aa: CASSNYPYEQYF; cdr3_nt: TGTGCCAGCAGTAATTACCCCTACGAGCAGTACTTC